This T cell receptor (beta chain) was sequenced during a study of T cells in localized non-small cell lung cancer. Study conclusions and caveats: Only one tumor region was sequenced, so heterogeneity remains possible. Uninvolved adjacent lung had more T cell clonality than any other tissue, topping tumor. Adjacent lung held a median roughly 60 of the top 100 tumor clones.

As for this clone: Its target is unknown.

Method: immunoSEQ multiplex PCR; TCRdb's copy keeps in-frame clones and lacks some. The table lists about 59,000 clones, around nine tenths of them singletons. CDR1 and CDR2 (germline): MDHEN, SYDVKM. Trimming cost V 6 bases and J 7 bases, with 10 bases left between them. The CDR3 extends over 12 amino acids. The source of this sequence is a man between 40 and 70 years old with stage I squamous cell lung carcinoma. The chain has TRBV28 and TRBJ2-1; D is unresolved. The sequenced sample was peripheral blood, obtained before any cancer treatment. CDR3 nucleotides: TGTGCCAGCAGGCCGTCATTGAATGAGCAGTTCTTC. Translating gives CASRPSLNEQFF.